The entry that follows covers one TCR beta chain sequence. No antigen is known for it. Base quality data are lacking; no much larger clone is found one base away. CDR1 is given as SGDLS and CDR2 as YYNGEE, both from the germline V gene. The V end loses 0 bases and the J end loses 0 bases, and a stretch of 9 bases separates them. The CDR3, cysteine through phenylalanine, is 16 amino acids long. This entry keeps only the CDR3 DNA: 48 bases, framed from base 1. The immunoSEQ Assay, a bias-controlled multiplex PCR, was used to amplify TCRbeta CDR3 regions from genomic DNA. As for how the authors treated the data: The number of nucleated cells in each sample was estimated from the amplification of reference gene primers within the assay. To quantify the absolute abundance of each unique TCRbeta CDR3 rearrangement, sequence reads were collapsed and filtered. For each sample, productive Simpson clonality was calculated by taking the square root of Simpson's diversity index across productive rearrangements. Held by TCRdb, this immuneACCESS table contains in-frame sequences only and omits some clones. Under half of the omission traces to an unresolved V gene where checked; the cause of the rest is unknown. V, J and clone size are those of that table, while D and trimming were read from the DNA. For this sample the table gives about 410,000 clones, of which about 88% were detected only once. The ten most abundant clones make up 1.5% to 1.9% of the sample.

The data belong to a study of blood T cell repertoires in COVID-19 (dated by TCRdb to the early 2020s). General notes on the study: Collaborator samples came from the United States, Italy and Spain and covered acute and convalescent phases of COVID-19. The prospective study material was composed of cDNA or gDNA derived from T cells, B-cell-depleted T cells, or PBMCs. Nearly every sample came with metadata listing a de-identified subject ID, COVID-19 status, age in years and sex. The dataset comprised deeply sampled blood TCRbeta repertoires from subjects exposed to, actively infected with, or recovered from COVID-19. Where available, HLA class I and class II types were obtained from metadata supplied by the sample provider rather than from assay-based typing. Samples were obtained from the ongoing ImmuneRACE study (first 160 participants) and from 1,200 or so subjects provided by 6 global collaborators. The repertoires were made available in a free public database intended to serve as a resource for research on the immune response to SARS-CoV-2.

Points the paper makes about the study in general: How much clinical and demographic metadata was included differed by source and by participant, and the metadata was provided uncurated.

One collaborating source in Seattle enrolled patients while the patients were actively infected and followed the patients over time throughout the course of disease. Collaborating institutions collected whole blood in K2EDTA tubes following their own protocols. For TCRbeta analysis, collaborators shipped samples as frozen whole blood, isolated PBMCs, or DNA extracted from either of those sample types. This receptor was taken from a woman aged 40 to 50 with COVID-19, enrolled during active disease. The rearranged chain carries TRBV9 and TRBJ2-2, with an unclear D gene assignment. Sequenced: peripheral blood. The encoded CDR3 is CASSVAPEANTGELFF. DNA sequence: TGTGCCAGCAGCGTAGCTCCAGAAGCGAACACCGGGGAGCTGTTTTTT. This CDR3, with the reference TRBV9 and TRBJ2-2 proteins standing in past its ends, gives the full variable domain DSGVTQTPKHLITATGQRVTLRCSPRSGDLSVYWYQQSLDQGLQFLIQYYNGEERAKGNILERFSAQQFPDLHSELNLSSLELGDSALYFCASSVAPEANTGELFFGEGSRLTVL.